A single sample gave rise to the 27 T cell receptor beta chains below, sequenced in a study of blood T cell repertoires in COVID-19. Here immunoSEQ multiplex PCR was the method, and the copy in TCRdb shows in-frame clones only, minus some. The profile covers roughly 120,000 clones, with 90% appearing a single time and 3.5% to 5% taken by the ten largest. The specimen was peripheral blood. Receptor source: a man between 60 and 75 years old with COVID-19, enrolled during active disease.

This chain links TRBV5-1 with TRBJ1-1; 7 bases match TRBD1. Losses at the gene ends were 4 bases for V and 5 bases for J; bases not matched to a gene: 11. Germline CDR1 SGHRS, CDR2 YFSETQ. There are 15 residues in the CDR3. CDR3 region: CASSASQGGRTEAFF. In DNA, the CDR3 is TGCGCCAGCAGCGCCTCGCAGGGGGGCCGGACTGAAGCTTTCTTT.

This chain's CDR3 is CASSESSGMYEQYF. CDR3 coding DNA: TGTGCCAGCAGTGAATCTAGCGGGATGTACGAGCAGTACTTC. This sequence joins TRBV2 and TRBJ2-7; 9 nucleotides line up with TRBD2. From germline, CDR1 is SNHLY and CDR2 FYNNEI. The CDR3 covers 14 residues. The V and J ends lost 2 bases and 4 bases, in that order; junction bases with no gene match: 3.

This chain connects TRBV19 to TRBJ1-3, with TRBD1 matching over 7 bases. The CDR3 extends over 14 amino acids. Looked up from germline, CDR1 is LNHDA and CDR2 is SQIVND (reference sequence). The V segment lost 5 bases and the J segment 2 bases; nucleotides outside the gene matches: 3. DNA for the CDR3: TGTGCCAGTAGTGTACAGGGGACTGGAAACACCATATATTTT. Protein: CASSVQGTGNTIYF.

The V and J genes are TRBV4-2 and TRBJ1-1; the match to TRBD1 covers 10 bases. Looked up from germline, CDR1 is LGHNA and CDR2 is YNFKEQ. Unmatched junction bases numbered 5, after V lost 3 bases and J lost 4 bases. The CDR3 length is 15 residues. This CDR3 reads CASSHGDRGATEAFF. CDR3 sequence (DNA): TGTGCCAGCAGCCATGGGGACAGGGGTGCCACTGAAGCTTTCTTT.

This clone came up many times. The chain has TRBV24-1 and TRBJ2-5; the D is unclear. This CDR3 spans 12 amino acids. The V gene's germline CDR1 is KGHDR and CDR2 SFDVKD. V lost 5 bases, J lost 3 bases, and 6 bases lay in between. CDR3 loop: CATSAQEETQYF. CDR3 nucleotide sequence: TGTGCCACCAGTGCCCAGGAAGAGACCCAGTACTTC.

The CDR3 loop is CASSIGLRSGEEKLFF. The DNA of the CDR3 is TGTGCCAGTAGTATAGGGTTGAGGAGCGGAGAGGAAAAACTGTTTTTT. This chain connects TRBV19 to TRBJ1-4, with D unresolved. The V end lost 1 base, the J end lost 8 bases, and 17 bases lay between the germline ends. The CDR3 has 16 amino acids. Germline loops: CDR1 LNHDA, CDR2 SQIVND (reference sequence).

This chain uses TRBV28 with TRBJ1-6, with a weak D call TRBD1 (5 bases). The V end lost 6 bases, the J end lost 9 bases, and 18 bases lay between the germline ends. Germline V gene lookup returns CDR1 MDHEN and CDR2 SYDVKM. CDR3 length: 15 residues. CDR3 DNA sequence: TGTGCCAGCAGAAAACAAGGGGTGAATCGTTCACCCCTCCACTTT. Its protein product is CASRKQGVNRSPLHF.

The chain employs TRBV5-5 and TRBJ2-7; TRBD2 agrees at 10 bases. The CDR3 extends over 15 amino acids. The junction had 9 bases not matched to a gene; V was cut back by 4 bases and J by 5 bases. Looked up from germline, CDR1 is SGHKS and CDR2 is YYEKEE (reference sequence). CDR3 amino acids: CASSTLAGEGDEQYF. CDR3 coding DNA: TGTGCCAGCAGCACCCTAGCGGGAGAAGGCGACGAGCAGTACTTC.

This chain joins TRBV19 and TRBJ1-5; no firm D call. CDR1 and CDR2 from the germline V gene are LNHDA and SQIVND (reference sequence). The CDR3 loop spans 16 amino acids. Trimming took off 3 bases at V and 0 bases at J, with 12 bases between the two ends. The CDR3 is CASSIGVAYSNQPQHF. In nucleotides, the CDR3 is TGTGCCAGTAGTATCGGGGTCGCTTATAGCAATCAGCCCCAGCATTTT.

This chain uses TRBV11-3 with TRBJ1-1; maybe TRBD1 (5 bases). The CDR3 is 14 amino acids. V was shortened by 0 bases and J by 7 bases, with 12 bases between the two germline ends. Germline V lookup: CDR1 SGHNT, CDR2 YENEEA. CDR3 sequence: CASSLDRIDSEAFF. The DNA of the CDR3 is TGTGCCAGCAGCTTAGATCGGATCGACAGTGAAGCTTTCTTT.

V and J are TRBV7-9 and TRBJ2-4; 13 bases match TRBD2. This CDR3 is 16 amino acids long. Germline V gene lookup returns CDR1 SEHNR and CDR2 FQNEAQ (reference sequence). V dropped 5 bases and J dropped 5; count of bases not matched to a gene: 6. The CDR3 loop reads CASSPWTSGSQNIQYF. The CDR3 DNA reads TGTGCCAGCAGCCCGTGGACTAGCGGGAGTCAAAACATTCAGTACTTC. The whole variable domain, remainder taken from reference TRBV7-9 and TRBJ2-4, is DTGVSQNPRHKITKRGQNVTFRCDPISEHNRLYWYRQTLGQGPEFLTYFQNEAQLEKSRLLSDRFSAERPKGSFSTLEIQRTEQGDSAMYLCASSPWTSGSQNIQYFGAGTRLSVL.

This CDR3 is CASSGQPGGQPQHF. The CDR3 DNA is TGTGCCAGCAGCGGACAGCCAGGTGGTCAGCCCCAGCATTTT. The chain links TRBV6-5 to TRBJ1-5; D is perhaps TRBD1 (6 bases). The CDR3 has 14 amino acids. Per the germline V gene, CDR1 is MNHEY and CDR2 is SVGAGI. The V gene lost 6 bases and the J gene lost 6 bases, with 15 bases spanning the gap.

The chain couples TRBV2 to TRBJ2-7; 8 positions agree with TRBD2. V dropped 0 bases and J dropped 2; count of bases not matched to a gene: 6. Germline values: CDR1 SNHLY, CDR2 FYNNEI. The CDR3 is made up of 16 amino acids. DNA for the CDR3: TGTGCCAGCAGTGAAGCGCCAGCGGGAGACGCCTACGAGCAGTACTTC. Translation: CASSEAPAGDAYEQYF.

CDR3 region: CASRQNTGELFF. The DNA of the CDR3 is TGTGCCAGCAGACAGAACACCGGGGAGCTGTTTTTT. The rearrangement links TRBV7-3 to TRBJ2-2; D not resolved. Trimming shortened V by 6 bases and J by 1 base, and 3 bases separated the two germline ends. The CDR3 loop spans 12 amino acids. Germline values: CDR1 SGHTA, CDR2 FQGTGA. Together with reference TRBV7-3 and TRBJ2-2, the CDR3 gives the full variable domain: GAGVSQTPSNKVTEKGKYVELRCDPISGHTALYWYRQSLGQGPEFLIYFQGTGAADDSGLPNDRFFAVRPEGSVSTLKIQRTERGDSAVYLCASRQNTGELFFGEGSRLTVL.

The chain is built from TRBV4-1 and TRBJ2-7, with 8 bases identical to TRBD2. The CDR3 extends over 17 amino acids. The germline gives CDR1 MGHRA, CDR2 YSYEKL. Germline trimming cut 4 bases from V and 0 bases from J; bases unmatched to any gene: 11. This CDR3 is CASSPRTAGASSYEQYF. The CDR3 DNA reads TGCGCCAGCAGCCCTCGGACAGCGGGGGCCTCCTCCTACGAGCAGTACTTC.

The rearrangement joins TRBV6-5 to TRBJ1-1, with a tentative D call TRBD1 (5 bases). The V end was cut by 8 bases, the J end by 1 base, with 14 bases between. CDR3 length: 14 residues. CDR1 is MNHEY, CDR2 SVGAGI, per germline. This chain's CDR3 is CASESRQRNTEAFF. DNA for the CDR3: TGTGCCAGCGAAAGCCGACAGAGGAACACTGAAGCTTTCTTT.

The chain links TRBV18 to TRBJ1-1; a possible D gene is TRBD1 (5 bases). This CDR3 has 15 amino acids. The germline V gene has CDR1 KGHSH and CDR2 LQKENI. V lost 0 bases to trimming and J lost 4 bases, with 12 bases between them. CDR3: CASSPPSRGSTEAFF. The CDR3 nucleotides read TGTGCCAGCTCACCACCTTCTCGGGGGAGCACTGAAGCTTTCTTT. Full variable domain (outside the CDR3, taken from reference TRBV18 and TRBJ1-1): NAGVMQNPRHLVRRRGQEARLRCSPMKGHSHVYWYRQLPEEGLKFMVYLQKENIIDESGMPKERFSAEFPKEGPSILRIQQVVRGDSAAYFCASSPPSRGSTEAFFGQGTRLTVV.

CDR3 coding DNA: TGCAGTGCTCCCGGGGCGGGAGGCTACACCTTC. Protein sequence: CSAPGAGGYTF. V is TRBV20-1 and J is TRBJ1-2; tentative D call: TRBD1 (5 bases). V shed 5 bases and J shed 8 bases, with 12 bases lying between them. Germline V gene lookup returns CDR1 DFQATT and CDR2 SNEGSKA (reference sequence). CDR3 length: 11 residues.

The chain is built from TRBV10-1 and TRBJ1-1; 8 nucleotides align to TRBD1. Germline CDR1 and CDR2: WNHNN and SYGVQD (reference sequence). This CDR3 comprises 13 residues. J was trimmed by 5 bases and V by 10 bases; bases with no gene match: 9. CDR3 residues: CATKQGVDTEAFF. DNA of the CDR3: TGCGCCACTAAACAGGGGGTAGATACTGAAGCTTTCTTT.

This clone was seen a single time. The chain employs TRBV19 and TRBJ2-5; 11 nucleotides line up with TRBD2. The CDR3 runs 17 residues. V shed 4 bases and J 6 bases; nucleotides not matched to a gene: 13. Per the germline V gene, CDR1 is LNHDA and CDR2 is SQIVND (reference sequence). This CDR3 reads CASSSIWTSGPPKTQYF. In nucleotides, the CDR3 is TGTGCCAGTAGTAGTATTTGGACTAGCGGGCCCCCCAAGACCCAGTACTTC. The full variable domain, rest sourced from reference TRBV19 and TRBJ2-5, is DGGITQSPKYLFRKEGQNVTLSCEQNLNHDAMYWYRQDPGQGLRLIYYSQIVNDFQKGDIAEGYSVSREKKESFPLTVTSAQKNPTAFYLCASSSIWTSGPPKTQYFGPGTRLLVL.

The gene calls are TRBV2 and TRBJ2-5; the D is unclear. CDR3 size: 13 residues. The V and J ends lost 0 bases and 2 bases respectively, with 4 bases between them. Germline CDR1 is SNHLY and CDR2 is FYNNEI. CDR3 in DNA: TGTGCCAGCAGTGAAGCGCGTCAAGAGACCCAGTACTTC. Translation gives CASSEARQETQYF.

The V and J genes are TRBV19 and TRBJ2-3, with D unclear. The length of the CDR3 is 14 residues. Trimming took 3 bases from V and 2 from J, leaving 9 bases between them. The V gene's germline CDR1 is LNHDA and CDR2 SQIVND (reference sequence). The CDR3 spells CASSMGQATDTQYF. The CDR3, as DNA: TGTGCCAGTAGTATGGGCCAGGCCACAGATACGCAGTATTTT.

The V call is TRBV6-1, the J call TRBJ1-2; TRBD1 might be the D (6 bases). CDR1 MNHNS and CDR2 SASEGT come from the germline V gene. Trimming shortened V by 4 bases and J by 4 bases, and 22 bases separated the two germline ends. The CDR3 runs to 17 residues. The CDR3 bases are TGTGCCAGCAGTGGAGCGCCGACGGGACAAAAAGGCTATGGCTACACCTTC. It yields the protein CASSGAPTGQKGYGYTF.

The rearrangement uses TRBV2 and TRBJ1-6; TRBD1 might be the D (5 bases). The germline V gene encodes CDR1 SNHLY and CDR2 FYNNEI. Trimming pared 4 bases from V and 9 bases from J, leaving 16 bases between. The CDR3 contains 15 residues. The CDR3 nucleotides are TGTGCCAGCAGTGCATCCGCAGGGATAGGTTCACCCCTCCACTTT. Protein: CASSASAGIGSPLHF.

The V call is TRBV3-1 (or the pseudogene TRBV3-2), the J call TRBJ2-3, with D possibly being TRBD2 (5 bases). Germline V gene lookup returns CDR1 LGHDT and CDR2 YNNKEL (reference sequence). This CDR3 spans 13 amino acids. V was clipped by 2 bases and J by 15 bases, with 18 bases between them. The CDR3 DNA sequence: TGTGCCAGCAGCCAACTTGTCGCTAGCTTTAAATATTTT. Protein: CASSQLVASFKYF.

The CDR3 nucleotides are TGCAGCGTCCCGGGAGGGGGGTTTAATGAAAAACTGTTTTTT. Protein sequence: CSVPGGGFNEKLFF. The chain links TRBV29-1 to TRBJ1-4; perhaps TRBD1 as D (6 bases). Trimming removed 6 bases at V and 4 bases at J, with 15 bases between. The germline gives CDR1 SQVTM, CDR2 ANQGSEA. The CDR3 runs to 14 residues.

The CDR3 nucleotides are TGTGCCAGCAGCCCCGAGGGGGGGGGCAGTTGGGAGCCCCAGCATTTT. It yields the protein CASSPEGGGSWEPQHF. J is TRBJ1-5 and V is TRBV5-5; D might be TRBD1 (6 bases). Germline-derived CDR1 and CDR2 are SGHKS and YYEKEE (reference sequence). This CDR3 region has 16 residues. The V and J ends lost 4 bases and 8 bases respectively, with 22 bases between them.